This entry features one T cell receptor (beta chain) sequence. Its specificity is not known. This specimen belongs to a study of T cell responses to AZD1222 COVID-19 vaccine. Study-level findings and limits: The donors showed a predominance of white British ancestry and of females, with possible underestimation of clonal diversity. Spike was spanned by vaccine-associated CD4 TCRs, which were dominant at 160-218 and 743-854. Recipients of two AZD1222 doses showed rising Spike-specific TCR breadth and depth. Without day 14 samples, only post-peak T cell repertoires were studied.

The CDR3 runs to 15 residues. Losses at the gene ends were 5 bases for V and 5 bases for J; bases not matched to a gene: 5. Germline V gene data show CDR1 as LNHDA and CDR2 as SQIVND (reference sequence). The assay was immunoSEQ multiplex PCR, and TCRdb's table has in-frame clones only and misses some. The data contain tens of thousands of clones, 70% to 85% of them seen just once; the ten biggest clones take up 20% to 25%. The sample consisted of peripheral blood, taken on day 0 of MenACWY control vaccination. This TCR was recovered from an adult in good health. The J gene is TRBJ2-1, the V gene TRBV19; the match to TRBD1 covers 11 bases. The CDR3 DNA is TGTGCCAGTAGTCCGTTGGGACAGGGGGACAATGAGCAGTTCTTC. Translated, it gives CASSPLGQGDNEQFF.